A single T cell receptor beta chain is shown here with its context. Its target is unknown. The sample belongs to a study of cytomegalovirus exposure and HLA in healthy donors. Study conclusions and caveats: In vitro work confirmed that three CMV-associated chains recognize CMV antigens. Cytomegalovirus-associated status was assigned to about 170 TCR beta chains. Most TCR sequences were uncommon, yet certain public TCRs appeared in many donors.

Libraries were prepared by immunoSEQ multiplex PCR; TCRdb keeps only in-frame clonotypes and omits some of them. The sample gives under 150,000 clones, about 90% of which show up once; nearly 3% is in the top ten. The CDR3 sequence is 15 residues long. Germline trimming cut 2 bases from V and 6 bases from J; bases unmatched to any gene: 11. Looked up from germline, CDR1 is SGHRS and CDR2 is YFSETQ. The receptor was derived from a man between 18 and 35 years old in good health and CMV-seronegative. The V gene is TRBV5-1, the J gene TRBJ2-7, with 7 bases aligning to TRBD1. The material sequenced was PBMCs. The CDR3 DNA sequence: TGCGCCAGCAGCTTTGGACAGGCTAATGGCGGCGAGCAGTACTTC. This encodes CASSFGQANGGEQYF.